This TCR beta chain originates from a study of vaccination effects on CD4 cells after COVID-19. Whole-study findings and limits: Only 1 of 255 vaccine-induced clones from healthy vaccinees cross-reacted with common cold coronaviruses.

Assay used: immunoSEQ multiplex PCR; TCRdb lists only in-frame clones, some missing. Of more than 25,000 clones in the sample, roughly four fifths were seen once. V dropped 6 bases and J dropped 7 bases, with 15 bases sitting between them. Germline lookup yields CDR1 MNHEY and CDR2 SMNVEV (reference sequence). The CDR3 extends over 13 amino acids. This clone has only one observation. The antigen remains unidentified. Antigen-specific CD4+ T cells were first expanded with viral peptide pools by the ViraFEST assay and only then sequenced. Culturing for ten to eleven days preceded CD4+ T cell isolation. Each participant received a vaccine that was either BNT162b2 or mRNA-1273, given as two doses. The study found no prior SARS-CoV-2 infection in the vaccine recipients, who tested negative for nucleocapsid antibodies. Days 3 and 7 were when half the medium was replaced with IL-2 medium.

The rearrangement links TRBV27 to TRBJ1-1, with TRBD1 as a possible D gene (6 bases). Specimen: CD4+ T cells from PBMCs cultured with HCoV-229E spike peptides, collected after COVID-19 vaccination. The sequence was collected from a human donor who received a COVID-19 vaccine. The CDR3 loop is CASRGVPQGEAFF. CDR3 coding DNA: TGTGCCAGCAGGGGGGTCCCACAGGGTGAAGCTTTCTTT.